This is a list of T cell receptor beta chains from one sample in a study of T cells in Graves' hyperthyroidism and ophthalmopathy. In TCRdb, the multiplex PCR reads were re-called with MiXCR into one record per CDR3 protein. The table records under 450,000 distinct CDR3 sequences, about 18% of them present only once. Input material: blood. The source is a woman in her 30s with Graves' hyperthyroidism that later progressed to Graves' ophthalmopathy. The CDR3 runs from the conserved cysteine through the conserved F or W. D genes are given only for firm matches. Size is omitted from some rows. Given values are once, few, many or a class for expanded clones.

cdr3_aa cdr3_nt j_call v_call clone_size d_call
CASRPGGGLVNEQFF TGTGCCAGCAGGCCGGGGGGGGGGCTGGTCAATGAGCAGTTCTTC TRBJ2-1 TRBV27 few TRBD2
CASRIRGSYNSPLHF TGTGCCAGCAGGATCAGGGGATCCTATAATTCACCCCTCCACTTT TRBJ1-6 TRBV12-3/TRBV12-4 many .
CASSQDPGQVDYGYTF TGTGCCAGCAGCCAAGATCCTGGACAGGTCGACTATGGCTACACCTTC TRBJ1-2 TRBV3-1 many TRBD1
CSARKGTLNTEAFF TGCAGTGCTAGGAAAGGGACGTTGAACACTGAAGCTTTCTTT TRBJ1-1 TRBV20-1 many .
CAGSPTSAGYEQYF TGTGCCGGCAGTCCCACTAGCGCAGGCTACGAGCAGTACTTC TRBJ2-7 TRBV27 . TRBD2
CASRAGGLEETQYF TGTGCCAGCAGAGCGGGAGGGCTTGAAGAGACCCAGTACTTC TRBJ2-5 TRBV28 . TRBD2
CASSRDFDTQYF TGTGCCAGCAGTCGAGACTTTGATACGCAGTATTTT TRBJ2-3 TRBV7-9 . .
CASSAPSSGVTDTQYF TGTGCCAGCAGTGCGCCGTCTAGCGGGGTGACAGATACGCAGTATTTT TRBJ2-3 TRBV27 many TRBD2
CASSLGSSVNTGELFF TGTGCCAGCAGCTTAGGGAGTAGCGTGAACACCGGGGAGCTGTTTTTT TRBJ2-2 TRBV11-2 many .
CASSARPRRVDTEAFF TGTGCCAGTAGTGCCCGCCCGCGGCGGGTGGACACTGAAGCTTTCTTT TRBJ1-1 TRBV19 many .
CASRLTGGATNEKLFF TGTGCCAGCAGGTTGACAGGGGGCGCAACTAATGAAAAACTGTTTTTT TRBJ1-4 TRBV2 many TRBD1
CSARRANTGELFF TGCAGTGCTAGGCGGGCGAACACCGGGGAGCTGTTTTTT TRBJ2-2 TRBV20-1 many .
CASSLDGRGLTDTQYF TGCGCCAGCAGCTTGGATGGGCGGGGGCTCACAGATACGCAGTATTTT TRBJ2-3 TRBV5-1 many .
CASRTLWTGDTGELFF TGTGCCAGCAGGACCTTATGGACAGGCGACACCGGGGAGCTGTTTTTT TRBJ2-2 TRBV2 many TRBD1
CASSSVKGAGTEAFF TGTGCCAGCAGCTCAGTCAAGGGCGCTGGCACTGAAGCTTTCTTT TRBJ1-1 TRBV7-9 few .
CASSRVGGTDTQYF TGTGCCAGCAGTAGGGTGGGAGGCACAGATACGCAGTATTTT TRBJ2-3 TRBV27 . .
CASSAKPDRGRYEQYF TGTGCCAGCAGCGCCAAACCCGACAGGGGGAGGTACGAGCAGTACTTC TRBJ2-7 TRBV9 few TRBD1
CAWEGLPNNEQFF TGTGCCTGGGAGGGACTACCTAACAATGAGCAGTTCTTC TRBJ2-1 TRBV30 . TRBD2
CASTYDRYEQYF TGTGCCAGCACTTATGACAGATACGAGCAGTACTTC TRBJ2-7 TRBV2 many .
CASSWRDRGLTGELFF TGTGCCAGCAGCTGGCGGGACAGGGGGCTCACCGGGGAGCTGTTTTTT TRBJ2-2 TRBV7-2 . TRBD1
CASSLDAAGARNEQFF TGTGCCAGCAGCTTAGATGCGGCAGGGGCGAGGAATGAGCAGTTCTTC TRBJ2-1 TRBV11-2 many .
CASSLGAGDGYTF TGTGCCAGCAGCTTAGGGGCAGGGGATGGCTACACCTTC TRBJ1-2 TRBV7-9 many .
CASSPYDSRGSYEQYF TGCGCCAGCAGCCCTTACGACAGTCGGGGCTCCTACGAGCAGTACTTC TRBJ2-7 TRBV5-1 few .
CASSPAGGGGHGYTF TGTGCCAGCAGCCCCGCGGGCGGGGGAGGCCATGGCTACACCTTC TRBJ1-2 TRBV3-1 many .
CASSPGGVNTGELFF TGTGCCAGCAGCCCGGGCGGCGTGAACACCGGGGAGCTGTTTTTT TRBJ2-2 TRBV7-9 many .
CASSLLRWAANTGELFF TGTGCCAGCAGTTTACTCCGATGGGCCGCGAACACCGGGGAGCTGTTTTTT TRBJ2-2 TRBV28 many .